This TCR beta chain was captured in a study of vaccination effects on CD4 cells after COVID-19. Assay: immunoSEQ multiplex PCR; the TCRdb copy retains only in-frame clones and omits some. The sample includes tens of thousands of clones, 73% of them seen just once. Ahead of sequencing, the ViraFEST assay grew antigen-specific CD4+ T cells using viral peptide pools. Scientists isolated CD4+ T cells after a roughly 10-day culture period ended. Having tested negative for nucleocapsid antibodies, the vaccine recipients showed no prior SARS-CoV-2 infection. Overall study results and limits: Clones of infection and vaccine origin contracted markedly late after vaccination.

This clone was detected only a few times. No antigen is known for it. Germline V lookup: CDR1 LGHDT, CDR2 YNNKEL (reference sequence). The CDR3 extends over 13 amino acids. V dropped 4 bases and J dropped 1 base, with 7 bases sitting between them. The sequencing here drew on CD4+ T cells from PBMCs cultured with SARS-CoV-2 spike peptides, taken before COVID-19 vaccination. V gene TRBV3-1 (or the pseudogene TRBV3-2) combines with J gene TRBJ1-1; D remains unclear. This receptor was identified in a human donor who received a COVID-19 vaccine. The CDR3 loop reads CASSPRRNTEAFF. CDR3 sequence (DNA): TGTGCCAGCAGCCCCCGGAGGAACACTGAAGCTTTCTTT.